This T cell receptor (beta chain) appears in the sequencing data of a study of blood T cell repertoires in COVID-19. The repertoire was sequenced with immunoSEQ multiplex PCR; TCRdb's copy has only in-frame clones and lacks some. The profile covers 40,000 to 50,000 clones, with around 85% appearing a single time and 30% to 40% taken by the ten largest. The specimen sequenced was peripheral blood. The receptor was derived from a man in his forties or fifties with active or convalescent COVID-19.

CDR3 sequence reads: CASSFGQVRETQYF. The CDR3 nucleotides are TGTGCCAGCAGCTTCGGACAGGTGCGGGAGACCCAGTACTTC. This sequence joins TRBV2 and TRBJ2-5, with 7 bases lining up with TRBD1. CDR1 and CDR2 (germline): SNHLY, FYNNEI. CDR3 length: 14 amino acids. V lost 6 bases and J lost 5; bases outside the gene matches: 9.